This T cell receptor (beta chain) was sequenced in a study of long-term antiretroviral therapy in people with HIV. Overall study results and limits: Absence of data on ART adherence, viral resistance or therapy changes was noted.

Each specimen consisted of about 0.9-10 million cryopreserved PBMC prior to extraction of DNA. Germline values: CDR1 SGHNT, CDR2 YYREEE (reference sequence). V was shortened by 0 bases and J by 6 bases, with 16 bases between the two germline ends. This CDR3 comprises 16 residues. The authors ran the immunoSEQ assay, v3.0, at survey level. About 35,000-50,000 T-cell genomes per sample were the sequencing target. Assay: immunoSEQ multiplex PCR; the TCRdb copy retains only in-frame clones and omits some. This table holds 28,000 or so clones, over 75% found once. This clone is a singleton in its sample. Antigen specificity is unknown.

The sample consisted of unsorted PBMCs, taken 0.8 years before starting antiretroviral therapy. V gene TRBV5-4 combines with J gene TRBJ2-1; D may match TRBD1 or TRBD2 (5 bases each). This TCR was recovered from a man younger than 30 with HIV. CDR3 in amino acids: CASSLGSGGWGNEQFF. CDR3 sequence (DNA): TGTGCCAGCAGCTTGGGTTCTGGGGGATGGGGCAATGAGCAGTTCTTC.